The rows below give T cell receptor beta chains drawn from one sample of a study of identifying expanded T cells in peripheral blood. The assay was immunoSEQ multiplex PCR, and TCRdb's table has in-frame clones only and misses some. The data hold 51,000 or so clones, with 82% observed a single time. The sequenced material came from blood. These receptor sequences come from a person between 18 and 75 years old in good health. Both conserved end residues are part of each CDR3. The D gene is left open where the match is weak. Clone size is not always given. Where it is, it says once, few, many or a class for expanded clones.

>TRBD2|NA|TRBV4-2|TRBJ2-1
TGTGCCAGCAGCCATTTACTAGCGGGCACCTACAATGAGCAGTTCTTC
CASSHLLAGTYNEQFF
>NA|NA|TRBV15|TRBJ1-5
TGTGCCACCAGCAGTGTGGGGTCGGGGGGCAATCAGCCCCAGCATTTT
CATSSVGSGGNQPQHF
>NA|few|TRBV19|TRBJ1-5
TGTGCCAGTAGTGTCGCCGGGACGGGTAATCAGCCCCAGCATTTT
CASSVAGTGNQPQHF
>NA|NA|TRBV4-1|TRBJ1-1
TGCGCCAGCAGCCAAGATACGGGAAACACTGAAGCTTTCTTT
CASSQDTGNTEAFF
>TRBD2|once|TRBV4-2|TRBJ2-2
TGTGCCAGCAGCCAAGGTACTAGCGGATCGAACACCGGGGAGCTGTTTTTT
CASSQGTSGSNTGELFF
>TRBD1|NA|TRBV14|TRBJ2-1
TGTGCCAGCAGGCGGGGACAGGGAGATTACAATGAGCAGTTCTTC
CASRRGQGDYNEQFF
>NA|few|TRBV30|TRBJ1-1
TGTGCCTGGAGTGTGGGGAGTAACACTGAAGCTTTCTTT
CAWSVGSNTEAFF
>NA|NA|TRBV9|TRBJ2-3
TGTGCCAGCAGCACTAGCCCCACAGATACGCAGTATTTT
CASSTSPTDTQYF
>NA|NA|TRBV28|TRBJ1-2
TGTGCCAGCAGTTTAAGGGGAATGGACTATGGCTACACCTTC
CASSLRGMDYGYTF
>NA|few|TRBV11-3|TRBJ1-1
TGTGCCAGCAGCTTAGGGGATACTGAAGCTTTCTTT
CASSLGDTEAFF
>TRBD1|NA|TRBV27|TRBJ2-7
TGTGCCAGCAGTTTATCGAGAGGGACAGTCGAGCAGTACTTC
CASSLSRGTVEQYF
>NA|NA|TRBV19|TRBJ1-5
TGTGCCAGTGCCGGGACAAGGGGCAATCAGCCCCAGCATTTT
CASAGTRGNQPQHF
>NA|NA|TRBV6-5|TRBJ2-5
TGTGCCAGCAGTTTCCGTGAGACCCAGTACTTC
CASSFRETQYF
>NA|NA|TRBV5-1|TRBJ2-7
TGCGCCAGCAACGACATGGGCTCCTACGAGCAGTACTTC
CASNDMGSYEQYF
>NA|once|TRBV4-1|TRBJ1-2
TGCGCCAGCAGCCAAGATCCCAAAACCGGCTACACCTTC
CASSQDPKTGYTF
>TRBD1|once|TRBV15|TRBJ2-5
TGTGCCACCAGCCCGCTGAGACAGGGAGAGACCCAGTACTTC
CATSPLRQGETQYF
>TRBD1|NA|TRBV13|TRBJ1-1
TGTGCCAGCAGCTATCGGACAGGCAACACTGAAGCTTTCTTT
CASSYRTGNTEAFF
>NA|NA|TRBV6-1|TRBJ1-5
TGTGCCAGCAGTGAGTTGAGCAGGGAGGTTGGCCAGCCCCAGCATTTT
CASSELSREVGQPQHF
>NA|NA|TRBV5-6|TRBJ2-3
TGTGCCAGCAGCTGGGGCGGGGCCGGGGGCACAGATACGCAGTATTTT
CASSWGGAGGTDTQYF
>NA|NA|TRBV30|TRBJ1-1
TGTGCCTGGAGGAAGGGGAGGGACACTGAAGCTTTCTTT
CAWRKGRDTEAFF
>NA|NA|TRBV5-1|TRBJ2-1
TGCGCCAGCAGCCTCTCCGGGAATAGCGACAATGAGCAGTTCTTC
CASSLSGNSDNEQFF
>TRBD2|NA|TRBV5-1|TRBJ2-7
TGCGCCAGCAGCCCGGGACAGGCTGGGACTAGCGGCTACGAGCAGTACTTC
CASSPGQAGTSGYEQYF
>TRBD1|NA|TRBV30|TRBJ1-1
TGTGCCTGGAAGACCGGGACAGAAAACACTGAAGCTTTCTTT
CAWKTGTENTEAFF
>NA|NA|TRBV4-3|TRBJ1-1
TGCGCCAGCGGAGATTATACGGGGGTGATGAACACTGAAGCTTTCTTT
CASGDYTGVMNTEAFF
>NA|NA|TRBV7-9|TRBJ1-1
TGTGCCAGCAGCTTATTGAGACAAGAGAACACTGAAGCTTTCTTT
CASSLLRQENTEAFF
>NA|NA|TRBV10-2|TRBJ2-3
TGCGCCAGCAGGGACCGTGGAGGGAGGGATACGCAGTATTTT
CASRDRGGRDTQYF
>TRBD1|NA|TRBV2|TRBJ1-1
TGTGCCAGCATCAGAGACAGGGGGCGAGTAAGGGACACTGAAGCTTTCTTT
CASIRDRGRVRDTEAFF
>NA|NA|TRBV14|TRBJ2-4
TGTGCCAGCAGCCAAGTAGGACTAGCCAAAAACATTCAGTACTTC
CASSQVGLAKNIQYF
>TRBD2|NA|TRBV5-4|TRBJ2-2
TGTGCCAGCAGCTCTAAACTAGCGGGGGACACCGGGGAGCTGTTTTTT
CASSSKLAGDTGELFF
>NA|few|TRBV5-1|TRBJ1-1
TGCGCCAGCAGCTTGAGCTTTAGGAACACTGAAGCTTTCTTT
CASSLSFRNTEAFF
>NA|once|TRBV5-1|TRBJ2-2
TGCGCCAGCAGCTTGTTTGCAGGGGGGACCGGGGAGCTGTTTTTT
CASSLFAGGTGELFF
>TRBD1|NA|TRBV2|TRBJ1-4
TGTGCCAGCAGCGCGGGACAGGGGATCTTGGGTGAAAAACTGTTTTTT
CASSAGQGILGEKLFF
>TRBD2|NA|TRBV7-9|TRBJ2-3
TGTGCCAGCAGCTTCGGGACTAGCGGGACCACAGATACGCAGTATTTT
CASSFGTSGTTDTQYF
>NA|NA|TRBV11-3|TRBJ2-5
TGTGCCAGCAGGATGGGGGAGACCCAGTACTTC
CASRMGETQYF
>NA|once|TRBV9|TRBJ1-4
TGTGCCAGCAGCGCCGGCGGGGGCAATGAAAAACTGTTTTTT
CASSAGGGNEKLFF
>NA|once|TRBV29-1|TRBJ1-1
TGCAGCGTTGACAACAGGGTGAACACTGAAGCTTTCTTT
CSVDNRVNTEAFF
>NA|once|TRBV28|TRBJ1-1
TGTGCCAGCAGCGAAACAGGGATTTCGGAAGCTTTCTTT
CASSETGISEAFF
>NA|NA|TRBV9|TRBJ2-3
TGTGCCAGCAGCGTAGCTCAGGGGCCAGATACGCAGTATTTT
CASSVAQGPDTQYF
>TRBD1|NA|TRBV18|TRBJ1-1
TGTGCCAGCTCGTCCCAGGGGGCGAACACTGAAGCTTTCTTT
CASSSQGANTEAFF
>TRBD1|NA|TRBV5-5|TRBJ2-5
TGTGCCAGCAGACCAGGGACAGGGCCTTCCCCGAGGGAGACCCAGTACTTC
CASRPGTGPSPRETQYF
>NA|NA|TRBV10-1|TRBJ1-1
TGCGCCAGCAGTGAGACAGGGTGGAACACTGAAGCTTTCTTT
CASSETGWNTEAFF
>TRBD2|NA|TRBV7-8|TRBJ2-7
TGTGCCAGCAGCCCAAAGACTAGCGGAACTTCGCAATGGTACTACGAGCAGTACTTC
CASSPKTSGTSQWYYEQYF
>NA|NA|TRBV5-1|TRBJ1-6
TGCGCCAGCAGCTTGGATCCCGTGGGGTCACCCCTCCACTTT
CASSLDPVGSPLHF
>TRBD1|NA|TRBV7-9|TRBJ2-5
TGTGCCAGCAGCTTCGACAGGGGACGAGAGACCCAGTACTTC
CASSFDRGRETQYF
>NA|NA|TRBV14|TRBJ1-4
TGTGCCAGCAGCCAAGAGAGATGGGGAACGAATGAAAAACTGTTTTTT
CASSQERWGTNEKLFF
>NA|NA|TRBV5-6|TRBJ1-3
TGTGCCAGCAGCCTGGGGCGAGGAAACACCATATATTTT
CASSLGRGNTIYF
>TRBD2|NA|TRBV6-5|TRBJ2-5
TGTGCCAGCAGTTCCGGGACTAGCGCGTACCAAGAGACCCAGTACTTC
CASSSGTSAYQETQYF
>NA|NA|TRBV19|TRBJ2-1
TGTGCCAGTGAGAGTGCCGCAGTTTCGAATGAGCAGTTCTTC
CASESAAVSNEQFF
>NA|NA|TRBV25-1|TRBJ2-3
TGTGCCAGCAGTGAAAGTGGGGGTTCAGATACGCAGTATTTT
CASSESGGSDTQYF
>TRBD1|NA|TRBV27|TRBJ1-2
TGTGCCAGCCGACGGGACAGTCAAGCTAACTATGGCTACACCTTC
CASRRDSQANYGYTF
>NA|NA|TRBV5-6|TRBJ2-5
TGTGCCAGCAGCTTGCCCCCAGCTCAAGAGACCCAGTACTTC
CASSLPPAQETQYF
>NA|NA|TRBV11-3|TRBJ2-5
TGTGCCAGCAGCTCTCCAGCGACAGGCCAAGAGACCCAGTACTTC
CASSSPATGQETQYF
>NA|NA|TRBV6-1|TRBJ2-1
TGTGCCAGCATGACAGGTACCTACAATGAGCAGTTCTTC
CASMTGTYNEQFF
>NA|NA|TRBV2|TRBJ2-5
TGTGCCAGCAGGCCCCTAGGGGGGGGGAGTTACCAAGAGACCCAGTACTTC
CASRPLGGGSYQETQYF
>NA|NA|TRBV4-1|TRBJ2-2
TGCGCCAGCAGCCAAGAAGTTTTAGGGACCGGGGAGCTGTTTTTT
CASSQEVLGTGELFF